The 25 T cell receptor beta chains below come from one sample, sequenced in a study of CD8 T cells in Susac syndrome. RNA was extracted with the RNeasy kit, and a quantity of about 0.45 to 1 ug was reverse transcribed using random hexamers. TCRdb independently ran MiXCR on the immunoSEQ multiplex PCR reads; one entry per CDR3 protein. The sample holds roughly 150,000 distinct CDR3 sequences, about 94% seen once. Specimen: CD8+ T cells from PBMCs. The receptor set was obtained from a human donor with multiple sclerosis.

The CDR3 reads CASSLGPGEQYF. In DNA form, the CDR3 reads TGTGCCAGCAGCTTAGGCCCCGGGGAGCAGTACTTC. V gene TRBV13 combines with J gene TRBJ2-7; D is undetermined. Germline-derived CDR1 and CDR2 are PRHDT and FYEKMQ (reference sequence). V lost 0 bases and J 7 bases, leaving 7 bases between the germline ends. This CDR3 is built from 12 residues.

This chain uses TRBV3-1 with TRBJ1-2; tentative D call: TRBD1 (5 bases). The V end lost 3 bases, the J end lost 4 bases, and 18 bases lay between the germline ends. The germline CDR1 and CDR2 sequences are LGHDT and YNNKEL (reference sequence). This CDR3 spans 16 amino acids. Here the CDR3 DNA reads TGTGCCAGCAGCCATCATCGGGACTCCCAAGGCTATGGCTACACCTTC. Translation: CASSHHRDSQGYGYTF.

V gene TRBV30 combines with J gene TRBJ1-2; possible D gene TRBD1, 5 bases. Germline V gene sequence: CDR1 GTSNPN, CDR2 SVGIG (reference sequence). The V and J ends lost 0 bases and 4 bases respectively, with 12 bases between them. This CDR3 spans 14 amino acids. CDR3 coding DNA: TGTGCCTGGAGTGTAATGACAGATCTCTATGGCTACACCTTC. The encoded protein is CAWSVMTDLYGYTF.

The chain has TRBV4-3 and TRBJ1-5; unclear D gene. The V end lost 1 base, the J end lost 5 bases, and 9 bases lay between the germline ends. CDR3 size: 14 residues. Germline CDR1 reads LGHNA; CDR2 reads YSLEER. CDR3 region: CASSQVEGDQPQHF. In DNA form, the CDR3 reads TGCGCCAGCAGCCAAGTTGAGGGAGATCAGCCCCAGCATTTT.

The rearrangement uses TRBV25-1 and TRBJ1-2; D is ambiguous. The V end was cut by 6 bases, the J end by 4 bases, with 15 bases between. CDR1 MGHDK and CDR2 SYGVNS come from the germline V gene. This CDR3 has 14 residues. Here the CDR3 reads CASRARDPVYGYTF. CDR3 coding DNA: TGTGCCAGCAGGGCGAGGGATCCCGTCTATGGCTACACCTTC.

V gene TRBV12-5 combines with J gene TRBJ1-1; 9 bases are shared with TRBD1. Germline CDR1 and CDR2: LGHNT and FRNRAP. Trimming cost V 5 bases and J 5 bases; bases outside gene matches: 6. The CDR3 runs 14 residues. The CDR3 region is CASGPQGARTEAFF. The CDR3 bases are TGTGCTAGTGGTCCACAGGGGGCGAGGACTGAAGCTTTCTTT.

This sequence joins TRBV12-3 or TRBV12-4 and TRBJ1-4; TRBD1 is a possible D gene (5 bases). Between the trimmed V and J ends, which lost 5 bases and 5 bases, there was a span of 12 bases. This CDR3 has 14 amino acids. The CDR3 coding sequence is TGTGCCAGCAGTCCGGGGGGTAGGAATGAAAAACTGTTTTTT. This translates into CASSPGGRNEKLFF.

This chain links TRBV7-9 with TRBJ2-5; D remains ambiguous. V was shortened by 6 bases and J by 4 bases, with 9 bases between the two germline ends. This CDR3 spans 12 amino acids. Germline V CDR1 and CDR2: SEHNR, FQNEAQ (reference sequence). The CDR3 spells CASRAPGETQYF. DNA of the CDR3: TGTGCCAGCAGAGCCCCAGGAGAGACCCAGTACTTC.

The chain combines TRBV12-5 with TRBJ1-1, with unresolved D. The CDR3 totals 12 residues. V shed 0 bases and J shed 5 bases, with 4 bases lying between them. Germline CDR1 is LGHNT and CDR2 is FRNRAP. CDR3 sequence reads: CASGLVATEAFF. The CDR3 region has the DNA TGTGCTAGTGGTTTGGTGGCTACTGAAGCTTTCTTT.

V and J are TRBV4-2 and TRBJ2-2; TRBD1 matches 7 bases. Germline CDR1 and CDR2: LGHNA and YNFKEQ. The CDR3 extends over 14 amino acids. The V gene end was trimmed by 4 bases and the J gene end by 6 bases; junction bases not matched to a gene: 5. The DNA of the CDR3 is TGTGCCAGCAGCCCCGACAGGGTATCCGGGGAGCTGTTTTTT. Protein: CASSPDRVSGELFF.

The chain combines TRBV4-1 with TRBJ2-7, with 9 positions matching TRBD1. Per the germline V gene, CDR1 is MGHRA and CDR2 is YSYEKL. The CDR3 covers 15 residues. Unmatched junction bases numbered 4, after V lost 1 base and J lost 3 bases. The CDR3 nucleotides are TGCGCCAGCAGCCAAGGGACAGGGGTTATCTACGAGCAGTACTTC. Its translation is CASSQGTGVIYEQYF.

For the CDR3, the DNA is TGCAGTGCTAAAACTAGCAGCGAGTACTTC. It codes for CSAKTSSEYF. The chain employs TRBV20-1 and TRBJ2-5; possible D gene TRBD2, 6 bases. Germline V gene data show CDR1 as DFQATT and CDR2 as SNEGSKA (reference sequence). The CDR3 extends over 10 amino acids. Trimming pared 4 bases from V and 12 bases from J, leaving 12 bases between.

The chain combines TRBV7-9 with TRBJ2-5; 8 nucleotides align to TRBD1. With V trimmed by 4 bases and J by 2 bases, 6 bases remained unmatched. The CDR3 contains 15 residues. Germline V lookup: CDR1 SEHNR, CDR2 FQNEAQ (reference sequence). DNA of the CDR3: TGTGCCAGCAGCTCCCGGACAGGGCTTCAAGAGACCCAGTACTTC. It encodes CASSSRTGLQETQYF. The full variable domain, its missing parts supplied by reference TRBV7-9 and TRBJ2-5, is DTGVSQNPRHKITKRGQNVTFRCDPISEHNRLYWYRQTLGQGPEFLTYFQNEAQLEKSRLLSDRFSAERPKGSFSTLEIQRTEQGDSAMYLCASSSRTGLQETQYFGPGTRLLVL.

This chain joins TRBV25-1 and TRBJ2-1; TRBD1 matches 8 bases. After removal of 8 bases from V and 4 bases from J, the junction contained 4 bases not matched to a gene. CDR1 is MGHDK and CDR2 is SYGVNS in the germline V gene. There are 13 residues in the CDR3. CDR3 region: CASGDRPYNEQFF. The CDR3 DNA reads TGTGCCAGCGGGGACAGGCCTTACAATGAGCAGTTCTTC.

The V and J genes are TRBV7-9 and TRBJ1-2; TRBD1 agrees at 9 bases. CDR1 is SEHNR and CDR2 is FQNEAQ in the germline V gene (reference sequence). V shed 1 base, J shed 0 bases, and the junction held 3 bases outside the gene matches. There are 16 residues in the CDR3. The CDR3 spells CASSLGTGATNYGYTF. Written as DNA, the CDR3 is TGTGCCAGCAGCTTAGGGACAGGGGCTACTAACTATGGCTACACCTTC.

The chain couples TRBV19 to TRBJ2-1; D possibly corresponds to TRBD2 (5 bases). V lost 5 bases and J lost 2, with 10 bases in between. The CDR3 length is 14 residues. Germline CDR1 LNHDA, CDR2 SQIVND (reference sequence). CDR3 nucleotides: TGTGCCAGTAGTGCGGGTGGCCCCTACAATGAGCAGTTCTTC. The encoded protein is CASSAGGPYNEQFF.

The J gene is TRBJ2-7, the V gene TRBV6-5, with 9 bases lining up with TRBD1. CDR3 length: 14 amino acids. Unmatched junction bases numbered 10, after V lost 6 bases and J lost 7 bases. CDR1 and CDR2 (germline): MNHEY, SVGAGI. DNA for the CDR3: TGTGCCAGCAGCCCCGGGACAGGGATTCTTGAGCAGTACTTC. This encodes CASSPGTGILEQYF.

The rearrangement uses TRBV5-1 and TRBJ2-7; D assignment may be TRBD1 or TRBD2 (5 bases each). The ends were cut back, 4 bases at V and 6 bases at J, with 20 bases in the middle. Germline loops: CDR1 SGHRS, CDR2 YFSETQ. CDR3 length: 15 residues. For the CDR3, the DNA is TGCGCCAGCAGCGTACTAGGGGTGAGACTCCGCGAGCAGTACTTC. This codes for CASSVLGVRLREQYF.

This rearrangement joins TRBV2 to TRBJ2-2; TRBD1 matches at 7 bases. Per the germline V gene, CDR1 is SNHLY and CDR2 is FYNNEI. Germline trimming cut 8 bases from V and 3 bases from J; bases unmatched to any gene: 6. This CDR3 is 14 amino acids long. CDR3 sequence reads: CASVDREDTGELFF. The CDR3 DNA follows: TGTGCCAGCGTCGACAGGGAAGACACCGGGGAGCTGTTTTTT.

Remarks on this clonotype: At one of its ends the junction is not consistent with the germline gene, which may arise from a read error. The V gene is TRBV7-2, the J gene TRBJ2-4, with D perhaps assigned TRBD1 or TRBD2 (5 bases each). From germline, CDR1 is SGHTA and CDR2 FQGNSA. CDR3 length: 11 amino acids. The CDR3 region is CASSLAGEMSF. The CDR3 DNA is TGTGCCAGCAGCTTAGCGGGGGAGATGAGTTTC.

The rearrangement links TRBV12-3 or TRBV12-4 to TRBJ1-2; TRBD1 matches 11 bases. The junction had 8 bases not matched to a gene; V was cut back by 5 bases and J by 6 bases. The CDR3 has 15 residues. The CDR3 here is CASSLRDRGSHGYTF. The CDR3 DNA is TGTGCCAGCAGTCTCCGGGACAGGGGGTCGCATGGCTACACCTTC.

The CDR3, as DNA: TGTGCCAGCAGTTACGCGGGACAGCTAGAGCAGTTCTTC. Protein product: CASSYAGQLEQFF. This chain links TRBV6-2 or TRBV6-3 with TRBJ2-1, with a possible D match to TRBD1 (7 bases). V gave up 2 bases and J gave up 10 bases, with 12 bases separating them. CDR1 is MNHEY, CDR2 SVGEGT, per germline. The CDR3 is 13 amino acids.

The chain has TRBV9 and TRBJ2-1; 7 positions agree with TRBD2. V shed 1 base and J 4 bases; nucleotides not matched to a gene: 5. Germline CDR1 SGDLS, CDR2 YYNGEE. The CDR3 has 15 amino acids. Here the CDR3 reads CASSVRGGRYNEQFF. CDR3 bases: TGTGCCAGCAGCGTACGGGGAGGGAGGTACAATGAGCAGTTCTTC.

The chain is built from TRBV20-1 and TRBJ2-7; 8 positions agree with TRBD1. The V and J ends lost 7 bases and 2 bases, in that order; junction bases with no gene match: 7. This CDR3 has 13 residues. Germline values: CDR1 DFQATT, CDR2 SNEGSKA (reference sequence). CDR3 sequence (DNA): TGCAGTGACACGGGACAGGAAACCTACGAGCAGTACTTC. This translates into CSDTGQETYEQYF.

The rearrangement joins TRBV27 to TRBJ1-1; no definite D call. The germline CDR1 and CDR2 sequences are MNHEY and SMNVEV (reference sequence). This CDR3 has 16 residues. V gave up 5 bases and J gave up 0 bases, with 16 bases separating them. CDR3 region: CASSPSEGEMNTEAFF. CDR3 nucleotides: TGTGCCAGCAGTCCATCCGAGGGAGAAATGAACACTGAAGCTTTCTTT.